The 12 T cell receptor beta chains given below trace back to one sample, sequenced in a study of T-cell memory formation after mild COVID-19. TCRdb analysed the 5' RACE reads with MiXCR anew, one entry per CDR3 protein. The table records just over 350,000 distinct CDR3 sequences, roughly an eighth of them present only once. The sample was PBMCs or a T cell subset sorted from them (not recorded which). These receptors came from a man aged 18-30 years who had mild COVID-19 (a few samples of this study predate the infection). Cell type and time point are not known.

V gene TRBV2 combines with J gene TRBJ1-2; no definite D call. The CDR3 is 15 amino acids. The V gene lost 5 bases and the J gene lost 2 bases, with 15 bases spanning the gap. Germline V gives CDR1 SNHLY, CDR2 FYNNEI. This CDR3 reads CASSRAGHLNYGYTF. CDR3 nucleotide sequence: TGTGCCAGCAGTCGGGCTGGCCATCTCAACTATGGCTACACCTTC.

The gene calls are TRBV12-3 or TRBV12-4 and TRBJ2-5; 9 bases are a match to TRBD1. CDR3 length: 13 amino acids. V dropped 6 bases and J dropped 5; count of bases not matched to a gene: 4. The CDR3 DNA is TGTGCCAGCAGGGTACAGGGGGCCGAGACCCAGTACTTC. Its translation is CASRVQGAETQYF.

In its sample, this clonotype was seen many times. The chain is built from TRBV24-1 and TRBJ2-5; 7 nucleotides line up with TRBD1. J gave up 9 bases and V 6 bases, and 15 bases lay outside the gene matches. Germline-derived CDR1 and CDR2 are KGHDR and SFDVKD. This CDR3 comprises 15 residues. The CDR3 DNA follows: TGTGCCACCAGTCACACCCGGACAGGATGGACGGCCCAGTACTTC. Translated: CATSHTRTGWTAQYF.

The J gene is TRBJ2-7, the V gene TRBV6-1; 9 bases agree with TRBD1. Germline-derived CDR1 and CDR2 are MNHNS and SASEGT. Germline trimming cut 4 bases from V and 5 bases from J; bases unmatched to any gene: 6. The CDR3 is 14 amino acids. The chain's CDR3 is CASSAGQGWHEQYV. CDR3 coding DNA: TGTGCCAGCAGTGCAGGACAGGGGTGGCACGAGCAGTACGTC.

The rearrangement uses TRBV4-2 and TRBJ1-2, with D possibly TRBD1 on 6 matching bases. The CDR3 spans 18 residues. Trimming pared 4 bases from V and 6 bases from J, leaving 27 bases between. The V gene's germline CDR1 is LGHNA and CDR2 YNFKEQ. As DNA, the CDR3 is TGTGCCAGCAGCCTTAACTCGGGGGCGCCGACCCAGTTAAATGGCTACACCTTC. Translating gives CASSLNSGAPTQLNGYTF.

This clonotype showed up many times. The DNA for the CDR3 is TGTGCCACCAGTGAAGAACGAGCGGGGGCCACAGATACGCAGTATTTT. Its translation is CATSEERAGATDTQYF. The chain uses TRBV24-1 and TRBJ2-3, with 8 bases that match TRBD2. Germline CDR1 and CDR2: KGHDR and SFDVKD. There are 16 residues in the CDR3. Trimming removed 4 bases from V and 2 bases from J; junction bases left unmatched: 7.

The CDR3 is CASTASTVGELFF. The DNA for the CDR3 is TGTGCCAGCACCGCGTCCACGGTCGGGGAGCTGTTTTTT. This chain uses TRBV27 with TRBJ2-2; D unclear. This CDR3 region has 13 residues. The V and J ends lost 7 bases and 7 bases respectively, with 13 bases between them. Germline CDR1 reads MNHEY; CDR2 reads SMNVEV (reference sequence).

This clonotype appeared a few times. V and J are TRBV12-3 or TRBV12-4 and TRBJ1-1; a possible D gene is TRBD1 (6 bases). This CDR3 spans 13 amino acids. The V and J ends lost 6 bases and 6 bases respectively, with 14 bases between them. CDR3 loop: CASSQNRAAEAFF. CDR3 DNA sequence: TGTGCCAGCAGCCAGAACAGGGCTGCTGAAGCTTTCTTT.

V gene TRBV4-1 combines with J gene TRBJ2-1, with D hard to call. The CDR3 extends over 17 amino acids. V was shortened by 1 base and J by 2 bases, with 15 bases between the two germline ends. Germline lookup yields CDR1 MGHRA and CDR2 YSYEKL. For the CDR3, the DNA is TGCGCCAGCAGCCAAGCCCGCGGAGCGAAGGCCTACAATGAGCAGTTCTTC. It encodes CASSQARGAKAYNEQFF.

This clonotype showed up many times. DNA of the CDR3: TGTGCCAGCACCTCCTTAAGACTAGCGGGGGGGTATAATGAGCAGTTCTTC. Amino acids: CASTSLRLAGGYNEQFF. This chain uses TRBV7-2 with TRBJ2-1, with 14 bases fitting TRBD2. Germline V gene sequence: CDR1 SGHTA, CDR2 FQGNSA. J gave up 7 bases and V 7 bases, and 12 bases lay outside the gene matches. This CDR3 has 17 residues.

In this sample, this clonotype turned up a few times. The CDR3 coding sequence is TGTGCCATCAGTCCAGGGGCGGGCACTGAAGCTTTCTTT. It translates to CAISPGAGTEAFF. The V gene is TRBV10-3, the J gene TRBJ1-1; the D gene is possibly TRBD1 (6 bases). Trimming cost V 5 bases and J 4 bases, with 11 bases left between them. Germline V gene sequence: CDR1 ENHRY, CDR2 SYGVKD. This CDR3 has 13 residues.

This clonotype came up a few times. The chain has TRBV5-1 and TRBJ1-1, with a tentative D call TRBD1 (6 bases). Germline V gene sequence: CDR1 SGHRS, CDR2 YFSETQ. V shed 1 base and J shed 0 bases, with 10 bases lying between them. The CDR3 has 15 residues. The CDR3 coding sequence is TGCGCCAGCAGCTTGTTCCAGGGGATGAACACTGAAGCTTTCTTT. Protein sequence: CASSLFQGMNTEAFF.